The 27 T cell receptor beta chains presented below share a single source sample, sequenced in a study of T cell responses to AZD1222 COVID-19 vaccine. The repertoire was sequenced with immunoSEQ multiplex PCR; TCRdb's copy has only in-frame clones and lacks some. The sample consists of 150,000 to 200,000 clones, approximately 93% of them appearing once. The input for sequencing was peripheral blood, taken 28 days after the second AZD1222 dose. The receptors were gathered from an adult who received the AZD1222 COVID-19 vaccine.

The count of this clone is one. The V call is TRBV28, the J call TRBJ1-2, with 8 bases that match TRBD1. The CDR3 has 16 residues. The V segment lost 0 bases and the J segment 7 bases; nucleotides outside the gene matches: 10. Germline CDR1 and CDR2: MDHEN and SYDVKM. The CDR3 DNA reads as TGTGCCAGCAGTTTATGGTCGGGCAGGGGGCATGGTGGCTACACCTTC. Translating gives CASSLWSGRGHGGYTF.

The V call is TRBV19, the J call TRBJ2-7; no clear D gene. This CDR3 region has 12 residues. From germline, CDR1 is LNHDA and CDR2 SQIVND (reference sequence). Trimming cost V 5 bases and J 1 base, with 6 bases left between them. In DNA, the CDR3 is TGTGCCAGTAGTGTGGGGTCCTACGAGCAGTACTTC. This translates into CASSVGSYEQYF.

The CDR3 loop is CATSDFTANYGYTF. CDR3 nucleotide sequence: TGTGCCACCAGTGATTTTACCGCTAACTATGGCTACACCTTC. The V call is TRBV24-1, the J call TRBJ1-2, with D uncertain. This CDR3 has 14 residues. Germline V gene sequence: CDR1 KGHDR, CDR2 SFDVKD. With 1 base removed from V and 0 bases from J, the gap between germline ends came to 5 bases.

This clone was recorded once. The rearrangement uses TRBV12-3 or TRBV12-4 and TRBJ1-5; possible D gene TRBD1, 6 bases. The CDR3 runs 12 residues. Trimming shortened V by 6 bases and J by 7 bases, and 10 bases separated the two germline ends. In nucleotides, the CDR3 is TGTGCCAGCAGCCGAGGGGGGCAGCCCCAGCATTTT. It yields the protein CASSRGGQPQHF.

The chain links TRBV2 to TRBJ1-1, with D maybe TRBD1 (5 bases). CDR1 is SNHLY and CDR2 is FYNNEI in the germline V gene. The CDR3 runs 14 residues. The V and J ends lost 6 bases and 3 bases respectively, with 14 bases between them. The CDR3 DNA sequence: TGTGCCAGCAGACTCGGGGCTGGCGACACTGAAGCTTTCTTT. Residues: CASRLGAGDTEAFF.

The V and J genes are TRBV12-3 or TRBV12-4 and TRBJ1-1; possible D gene TRBD1, 5 bases. The CDR3 is made up of 13 amino acids. Trimming left V 3 bases short and J 5 bases short, with 10 bases between. Here the CDR3 reads CASSLGGWTEAFF. In nucleotides, the CDR3 is TGTGCCAGCAGTTTGGGGGGTTGGACTGAAGCTTTCTTT.

The J gene is TRBJ2-5, the V gene TRBV5-5; the match to TRBD2 covers 14 bases. The CDR3 has 16 amino acids. Germline CDR1 is SGHKS and CDR2 is YYEKEE (reference sequence). J was trimmed by 5 bases and V by 4 bases; bases with no gene match: 7. The CDR3 protein is CASSVRLAGGPETQYF. The CDR3 DNA sequence: TGTGCCAGCAGCGTAAGACTAGCGGGGGGGCCGGAGACCCAGTACTTC. Supplemented by reference TRBV5-5 and TRBJ2-5, the full variable domain reads DAGVTQSPTHLIKTRGQQVTLRCSPISGHKSVSWYQQVLGQGPQFIFQYYEKEERGRGNFPDRFSARQFPNYSSELNVNALLLGDSALYLCASSVRLAGGPETQYFGPGTRLLVL.

The chain has TRBV9 and TRBJ1-4; D is undetermined. The CDR3 length is 15 residues. CDR1 is SGDLS, CDR2 YYNGEE, per germline. V dropped 0 bases and J dropped 8 bases, with 14 bases sitting between them. The DNA of the CDR3 is TGTGCCAGCAGCGTAGTTGGGGATCCTTTGGAAAAACTGTTTTTT. The encoded protein is CASSVVGDPLEKLFF.

The rearrangement uses TRBV2 and TRBJ1-2; no clear D gene. With 4 bases removed from V and 8 bases from J, the gap between germline ends came to 14 bases. This CDR3 comprises 13 residues. The germline V gene encodes CDR1 SNHLY and CDR2 FYNNEI. The CDR3 region is CASSVNTPGGYTF. The CDR3 DNA reads TGTGCCAGCAGTGTGAATACCCCCGGCGGCTACACCTTC.

The rearrangement links TRBV2 to TRBJ1-5, with 8 bases fitting TRBD1. The CDR3 totals 15 residues. Germline V CDR1 and CDR2: SNHLY, FYNNEI. The V segment lost 1 base and the J segment 7 bases; nucleotides outside the gene matches: 6. CDR3 sequence: CASSEGTGLGQPQHF. CDR3 bases: TGTGCCAGCAGTGAAGGGACAGGGTTAGGGCAGCCCCAGCATTTT.

The V and J genes are TRBV7-3 and TRBJ2-2; 9 nucleotides match TRBD1. J was trimmed by 3 bases and V by 4 bases; bases with no gene match: 3. Germline lookup yields CDR1 SGHTA and CDR2 FQGTGA. This CDR3 comprises 15 residues. In nucleotides, the CDR3 is TGTGCCAGCAGCTCCGGACAGGGGTACACCGGGGAGCTGTTTTTT. Its translation: CASSSGQGYTGELFF.

V usage is TRBV30 and J usage is TRBJ1-6; D remains ambiguous. V lost 2 bases to trimming and J lost 10 bases, with 12 bases between them. In germline, CDR1 is GTSNPN, CDR2 SVGIG (reference sequence). This CDR3 region has 13 residues. Here the CDR3 DNA reads TGTGCCTGGAGTCGCCCCGGCGGCTCACCCCTCCACTTT. Protein product: CAWSRPGGSPLHF. The full variable domain, rest sourced from reference TRBV30 and TRBJ1-6, is SQTIHQWPATLVQPVGSPLSLECTVEGTSNPNLYWYRQAAGRGLQLLFYSVGIGQISSEVPQNLSASRPQDRQFILSSKKLLLSDSGFYLCAWSRPGGSPLHFGNGTRLTVT.

CDR3 sequence: CAWSVSGGSFF. Written as DNA, the CDR3 is TGTGCCTGGAGTGTATCGGGGGGTTCCTTCTTC. V gene TRBV30 combines with J gene TRBJ2-1, with 7 nucleotides matching TRBD2. CDR1 is GTSNPN, CDR2 SVGIG, per germline (reference sequence). J gave up 16 bases and V 0 bases, and 6 bases lay outside the gene matches. This CDR3 is 11 amino acids long.

The chain couples TRBV19 to TRBJ1-1; D gene unclear. The CDR3 runs to 15 residues. The V end was cut by 3 bases, the J end by 4 bases, with 15 bases between. CDR1 is LNHDA and CDR2 is SQIVND in the germline V gene (reference sequence). This CDR3 is CASSIVVGRGTEAFF. CDR3 DNA: TGTGCCAGTAGTATTGTGGTCGGTCGGGGCACTGAAGCTTTCTTT.

This clone occurred once. The chain employs TRBV7-6 and TRBJ2-7; 10 bases are shared with TRBD1. V lost 0 bases, J lost 3 bases, and 5 bases stayed unmatched. This CDR3 has 16 amino acids. Germline assignment: CDR1 SGHVS and CDR2 FNYEAQ. CDR3 residues: CASSLAGQGGSYEQYF. For the CDR3, the DNA is TGTGCCAGCAGCTTAGCCGGACAGGGGGGCAGCTACGAGCAGTACTTC.

Turning to this clone: One end of the junction varies from germline; a read error may be responsible. The chain has TRBV7-2 and TRBJ1-2; D ambiguous. The CDR3 consists of 8 residues. CDR1 is SGHTA and CDR2 is FQGNSA in the germline V gene. DNA for the CDR3: TGTGCCACCTCGATACGAGCCTTC. It specifies CATSIRAF.

With regard to this clone: Other DNA sequences of this sample code for an identical CDR3. The chain employs TRBV3-1 (or the pseudogene TRBV3-2) and TRBJ2-2; D call uncertain. Trimming stripped 3 bases from V and 5 bases from J, with 4 bases between. Germline CDR1 reads LGHDT; CDR2 reads YNNKEL (reference sequence). This CDR3 is built from 12 residues. DNA for the CDR3: TGTGCCAGCAGCCATAATACCGGGGAGCTGTTTTTT. Translated: CASSHNTGELFF.

This clone is medium-sized (0.01 to 0.1%) by share. The chain has TRBV5-4 and TRBJ2-7, with a tentative D call TRBD2 (6 bases). This CDR3 has 16 amino acids. Germline V gene data show CDR1 as SGHNT and CDR2 as YYREEE (reference sequence). The V end lost 1 base, the J end lost 0 bases, and 14 bases lay between the germline ends. The CDR3 nucleotides are TGTGCCAGCAGCTTGTATAATAGCGGTAGCTCCTACGAGCAGTACTTC. This encodes CASSLYNSGSSYEQYF.

The chain employs TRBV19 and TRBJ2-2; D remains ambiguous. V dropped 4 bases and J dropped 0 bases, with 9 bases sitting between them. CDR3 length: 15 amino acids. Germline-derived CDR1 and CDR2 are LNHDA and SQIVND (reference sequence). The CDR3 sequence is CASSSLWANTGELFF. The CDR3 nucleotides are TGTGCCAGTAGTAGTCTGTGGGCGAACACCGGGGAGCTGTTTTTT.

This chain connects TRBV11-2 to TRBJ1-1; D is unclear. Germline V gene data show CDR1 as SGHAT and CDR2 as FQNNGV. With 5 bases removed from V and 0 bases from J, the gap between germline ends came to 7 bases. There are 13 residues in the CDR3. CDR3 in DNA: TGTGCCAGCAGCGGCTCCATGAACACTGAAGCTTTCTTT. It is translated as CASSGSMNTEAFF. Together with reference TRBV11-2 and TRBJ1-1, the CDR3 gives the full variable domain: EAGVAQSPRYKIIEKRQSVAFWCNPISGHATLYWYQQILGQGPKLLIQFQNNGVVDDSQLPKDRFSAERLKGVDSTLKIQPAKLEDSAVYLCASSGSMNTEAFFGQGTRLTVV.

CDR3 amino acids: CASSLTIGGPGELFF. CDR3 nucleotide sequence: TGTGCCAGCAGTTTAACCATCGGAGGTCCCGGGGAGCTGTTTTTT. The chain combines TRBV28 with TRBJ2-2; D is perhaps TRBD2 (5 bases). The length of the CDR3 is 15 residues. Trimming removed 2 bases from V and 6 bases from J, with 13 bases in between. Germline values: CDR1 MDHEN, CDR2 SYDVKM.

The rearrangement joins TRBV24-1 to TRBJ2-2; possible D gene TRBD2, 6 bases. This CDR3 has 18 residues. V gave up 6 bases and J gave up 1 base, with 20 bases separating them. Per the germline V gene, CDR1 is KGHDR and CDR2 is SFDVKD. DNA of the CDR3: TGTGCCACCAGTCATCCACCCGACCGGAGGGAGAACACCGGGGAGCTGTTTTTT. It translates to CATSHPPDRRENTGELFF.

The V and J genes are TRBV7-9 and TRBJ2-7; TRBD1 or TRBD2 may be the D gene (5 bases each). Per the germline V gene, CDR1 is SEHNR and CDR2 is FQNEAQ (reference sequence). Trimming cost V 4 bases and J 0 bases, with 22 bases left between them. CDR3 length: 18 amino acids. In DNA form, the CDR3 reads TGTGCCAGCAGCTCCGACCTTCCGGGACGTTGGAGCTCCTACGAGCAGTACTTC. Translation gives CASSSDLPGRWSSYEQYF.

This clone was recorded once. V gene TRBV7-9 combines with J gene TRBJ1-2, with TRBD1 as a possible D gene (6 bases). CDR3 size: 16 residues. The germline V gene has CDR1 SEHNR and CDR2 FQNEAQ (reference sequence). V lost 2 bases and J lost 6, with 19 bases in between. The CDR3, as DNA: TGTGCCAGCAGCTTACGTTCTGGGGGCAGATGGGATGGCTACACCTTC. This sequence encodes CASSLRSGGRWDGYTF.

The CDR3 here is CASSPLDTQYF. The CDR3, as DNA: TGTGCCAGCAGCCCCTTAGATACGCAGTATTTT. V gene TRBV7-8 combines with J gene TRBJ2-3; D ambiguous. With 5 bases removed from V and 5 bases from J, the gap between germline ends came to 5 bases. The length of the CDR3 is 11 residues. CDR1 SGHVS and CDR2 FQNEAQ come from the germline V gene.

This rearrangement joins TRBV28 to TRBJ2-7; 8 bases agree with TRBD1. The CDR3 is 14 residues long. Germline CDR1 is MDHEN and CDR2 is SYDVKM. The CDR3 DNA is TGTGCAACATTCCGTGGGACAGGAGGCTACGAGCAGTACTTC. It specifies CATFRGTGGYEQYF.

The chain recombines TRBV3-1 (or the pseudogene TRBV3-2) with TRBJ1-3; no reliable D call. This CDR3 comprises 14 residues. The V gene lost 5 bases and the J gene lost 11 bases, with 19 bases spanning the gap. CDR1 and CDR2 from the germline V gene are LGHDT and YNNKEL (reference sequence). The CDR3 protein is CASSSGPQNWPIYF. CDR3 DNA: TGTGCCAGCAGCTCGGGCCCGCAAAACTGGCCCATATATTTT.